Shown below are 20 T cell receptor beta chains from a single sample sequenced in a study of spatial heterogeneity in lung cancer. Regarding time point: sample taken at primary tumor resection. Unsorted whole RNA samples from tumor, nontumor lung or frozen PBMC were sequenced. TCRdb ran MiXCR on the 5' RACE reads and lists one entry per CDR3 protein. Here the sample spans 40,000 to 45,000 distinct CDR3 sequences, 6.5% to 8% being singletons. Sequencing was performed on PBMCs, taken at surgery. The receptors originated from a female donor with early-stage non-small cell lung cancer.

With regard to this clonotype: It may be a read error: a sequence one base away is much more abundant. V is TRBV28 and J is TRBJ1-3; no definite D call. Germline CDR1 is MDHEN and CDR2 is SYDVKM. V lost 6 bases and J 2 bases, leaving 11 bases between the germline ends. The CDR3 sequence is 14 residues long. CDR3 residues: CASRLRGAGNTIYF. The CDR3 DNA is TGTGCCAGCAGGCTACGGGGTGCTGGAAACACCATATATTTT.

This clonotype was observed at least ten times. The CDR3 region has the DNA TGTGCCAGCAGCCCAAGCTCCAACAGGGTTCGAGGAGAGACCCAGTACTTC. It translates to CASSPSSNRVRGETQYF. The chain is built from TRBV7-2 and TRBJ2-5; weak D call: TRBD1 (6 bases). The CDR3 is 17 amino acids. The V gene's germline CDR1 is SGHTA and CDR2 FQGNSA. The V gene lost 5 bases and the J gene lost 4 bases, with 23 bases spanning the gap.

This chain connects TRBV12-3 or TRBV12-4 to TRBJ1-6, with 12 bases lining up with TRBD1. CDR3 length equals 15 residues. V lost 6 bases, J lost 9 bases, and 6 bases stayed unmatched. As DNA, the CDR3 is TGTGCCAGCAGGCCCGGGACAGGGGGCTTTTCACCCCTCCACTTT. It yields the protein CASRPGTGGFSPLHF.

This clonotype has more than one count but fewer than ten. CDR3 coding DNA: TGTGCCAGCTCACTCCGGGACAGGGTTATTTATGGCTACACCTTC. It is translated as CASSLRDRVIYGYTF. The chain uses TRBV18 and TRBJ1-2; 9 nucleotides align to TRBD1. The CDR3 extends over 15 amino acids. The V segment lost 4 bases and the J segment 5 bases; nucleotides outside the gene matches: 8. The germline gives CDR1 KGHSH, CDR2 LQKENI.

The rearrangement links TRBV27 to TRBJ1-1, with 11 bases aligning to TRBD1. CDR3 length equals 15 residues. The germline gives CDR1 MNHEY, CDR2 SMNVEV (reference sequence). Losses at the gene ends were 6 bases for V and 1 base for J; bases not matched to a gene: 4. CDR3 sequence: CASSRTGGWNTEAFF. CDR3 bases: TGTGCCAGCAGCCGGACAGGGGGCTGGAACACTGAAGCTTTCTTT.

This clonotype was seen only a few times. The chain has TRBV6-5 and TRBJ1-1, with D possibly TRBD1 on 5 matching bases. The CDR3 consists of 12 residues. The V end was cut by 3 bases, the J end by 11 bases, with 13 bases between. CDR1 is MNHEY and CDR2 is SVGAGI in the germline V gene. CDR3 residues: CASSYSGVEAFF. Written as DNA, the CDR3 is TGTGCCAGCAGTTATTCGGGGGTAGAGGCTTTCTTT.

Many counts were recorded for this clonotype. The CDR3 sequence is CASSYAGARPDTQYF. CDR3 sequence (DNA): TGTGCCAGCAGTTACGCGGGGGCCAGGCCAGATACGCAGTATTTT. This sequence joins TRBV6-5 and TRBJ2-3; TRBD2 is a possible D gene (7 bases). Germline CDR1 reads MNHEY; CDR2 reads SVGAGI. The CDR3 has 15 residues. The V end was cut by 2 bases, the J end by 4 bases, with 13 bases between.

This clonotype has a count of ten or more. The chain links TRBV27 to TRBJ2-3; D is undetermined. V lost 1 base to trimming and J lost 2 bases, with 13 bases between them. This CDR3 contains 16 residues. CDR1 and CDR2 (germline): MNHEY, SMNVEV (reference sequence). CDR3 amino acids: CASSLLRVFATDTQYF. CDR3 nucleotide sequence: TGTGCCAGCAGTTTATTACGGGTTTTTGCCACAGATACGCAGTATTTT.

This clonotype occurred many times. V usage is TRBV5-1 and J usage is TRBJ1-5; 7 positions match TRBD1. J lost 5 bases, V lost 0 bases, and 5 bases had no gene match. CDR1 and CDR2 (germline): SGHRS, YFSETQ. This CDR3 contains 15 residues. The CDR3 sequence is CASSLEGGRDQPQHF. CDR3 DNA: TGCGCCAGCAGCTTGGAAGGGGGCAGGGATCAGCCCCAGCATTTT.

This clonotype was observed a few times. The V and J genes are TRBV20-1 and TRBJ1-6; D may be TRBD1 (5 bases). Trimming removed 2 bases from V and 11 bases from J, with 16 bases in between. CDR1 and CDR2 from the germline V gene are DFQATT and SNEGSKA (reference sequence). CDR3 length: 14 residues. The CDR3 sequence is CSARSTGSGAPLHF. The CDR3, as DNA: TGCAGTGCTAGAAGCACAGGTTCTGGGGCACCCCTCCACTTT.

The chain joins TRBV3-1 to TRBJ1-1; D unclear. V gave up 5 bases and J gave up 4 bases, with 17 bases separating them. This CDR3 comprises 15 residues. CDR1 is LGHDT, CDR2 YNNKEL, per germline (reference sequence). The CDR3 region has the DNA TGTGCCAGCAGCTTCAATCCCGCGCTGATCACTGAAGCTTTCTTT. It codes for CASSFNPALITEAFF. Based on the CDR3 plus reference TRBV3-1 and TRBJ1-1, the full variable domain is DTAVSQTPKYLVTQMGNDKSIKCEQNLGHDTMYWYKQDSKKFLKIMFSYNNKELIINETVPNRFSPKSPDKAHLNLHINSLELGDSAVYFCASSFNPALITEAFFGQGTRLTVV.

This clonotype was seen at least ten times. This chain connects TRBV11-2 to TRBJ2-2; no reliable D call. The V and J ends lost 8 bases and 4 bases respectively, with 20 bases between them. There are 16 residues in the CDR3. Germline CDR1 and CDR2: SGHAT and FQNNGV. The CDR3: CASGSQIGAITGELFF. CDR3 DNA: TGTGCCAGCGGCTCCCAAATCGGTGCGATCACCGGGGAGCTGTTTTTT.

With regard to this clonotype: At one end the junction does not follow the germline gene, possibly because of a read error. This chain links TRBV7-7 with TRBJ2-5, with D tentatively TRBD2 (6 bases). The germline V gene encodes CDR1 SSHAT and CDR2 FNYEAQ (reference sequence). The CDR3 is made up of 15 amino acids. The CDR3 sequence: CASSFGLMYQETQYF. As DNA, the CDR3 is TGTGCTAGCAGCTTCGGACTAATGTACCAAGAGACCCAGTACTTC. The complete variable domain, with remaining parts taken from reference TRBV7-7 and TRBJ2-5, reads GAGVSQSPRYKVTKRGQDVTLRCDPISSHATLYWYQQALGQGPEFLTYFNYEAQPDKSGLPSDRFSAERPEGSISTLTIQRTEQRDSAMYRCASSFGLMYQETQYFGPGTRLLVL.

This clonotype came up many times. The chain employs TRBV12-3 or TRBV12-4 and TRBJ2-2; the match to TRBD2 covers 12 bases. Trimming cost V 6 bases and J 6 bases; bases outside gene matches: 5. The CDR3 loop spans 15 amino acids. CDR3 nucleotide sequence: TGTGCCAGCAGCTTTCGACTAGCGGGGGCCGGGGAGCTGTTTTTT. It specifies CASSFRLAGAGELFF.

This clonotype was seen a few times. The chain combines TRBV6-2 or TRBV6-3 with TRBJ1-1; possible D gene TRBD1, 5 bases. Germline CDR1 is MNHEY and CDR2 is SVGEGT. This CDR3 is built from 16 residues. Trimming shortened V by 0 bases and J by 0 bases, and 11 bases separated the two germline ends. CDR3 bases: TGTGCCAGCAGTTACTCGAGGGGTCAGATGAACACTGAAGCTTTCTTT. This sequence encodes CASSYSRGQMNTEAFF.

This clonotype was counted a few times. J is TRBJ2-1 and V is TRBV18; D ambiguous. Germline V gives CDR1 KGHSH, CDR2 LQKENI. The CDR3 totals 13 residues. V shed 3 bases and J shed 5 bases, with 8 bases lying between them. The CDR3 DNA reads as TGTGCCAGCTCACCTTCCCAGGACAATGAGCAGTTCTTC. Protein: CASSPSQDNEQFF.

The chain uses TRBV28 and TRBJ1-5; D is ambiguous. V was clipped by 5 bases and J by 2 bases, with 22 bases between them. Germline assignment: CDR1 MDHEN and CDR2 SYDVKM. The CDR3 totals 18 residues. The chain's CDR3 is CASSPPVLVSSGNQPQHF. The CDR3 DNA is TGTGCCAGCAGTCCACCCGTCCTTGTAAGCTCGGGCAATCAGCCCCAGCATTTT.

The table lists this clonotype with many counts. This rearrangement joins TRBV20-1 to TRBJ1-5; D is uncertain. This CDR3 comprises 10 residues. In germline, CDR1 is DFQATT, CDR2 SNEGSKA (reference sequence). CDR3 amino acids: CSVENQPQHF. The CDR3 region has the DNA TGCAGCGTTGAAAATCAGCCCCAGCATTTT.

This clonotype was detected a few times. The genes are TRBV20-1 and TRBJ1-2; 7 bases align to TRBD1. Looked up from germline, CDR1 is DFQATT and CDR2 is SNEGSKA (reference sequence). The trim removed 3 bases at V and 10 bases at J, leaving 11 bases unmatched. The CDR3 sequence is 13 residues long. The CDR3 coding sequence is TGCAGTGCTAGCCCGCGGGACAGAGATGTCTACACCTTC. Protein sequence: CSASPRDRDVYTF.

V gene TRBV5-1 combines with J gene TRBJ2-6, with D unresolved. V lost 1 base to trimming and J lost 2 bases, with 7 bases between them. Looked up from germline, CDR1 is SGHRS and CDR2 is YFSETQ. There are 15 residues in the CDR3. In nucleotides, the CDR3 is TGCGCCAGCAGCTTGACAGCAACTGGGGCCAACGTCCTGACTTTC. It codes for CASSLTATGANVLTF.